Listed here are 32 T cell receptor beta chains from one sample, sequenced in a study of blood T cell repertoires in COVID-19 (dated by TCRdb to about 2020). To prepare the library, the immunoSEQ multiplex PCR assay was applied. Here the immuneACCESS table is served through TCRdb, limited to in-frame sequences with V and J called. Missing clones are a known gap in these copies; in checked studies unresolved V genes cover under half, and the rest lacks a known reason. The sample data list around 130,000 clones, and more than 80% of these were observed just once. The ten largest make up approximately 28% of the sample. The sequenced material came from peripheral blood. These receptors were collected from a man in his sixties or seventies with active or convalescent COVID-19.

The rearrangement joins TRBV19 to TRBJ1-1; D unresolved. V lost 4 bases, J lost 8 bases, and 11 bases lay in between. The CDR3 runs to 12 residues. In germline, CDR1 is LNHDA, CDR2 SQIVND (reference sequence). CDR3 in amino acids: CASSTPGREAFF. The CDR3 nucleotides read TGTGCCAGTAGTACCCCGGGGAGGGAAGCTTTCTTT.

This rearrangement joins TRBV2 to TRBJ1-5; maybe TRBD1 (5 bases). In germline, CDR1 is SNHLY, CDR2 FYNNEI. The V end was cut by 6 bases, the J end by 0 bases, with 12 bases between. CDR3 length: 15 amino acids. The CDR3 bases are TGTGCCAGCAGACAGGCGGTTTATAGCAATCAGCCCCAGCATTTT. The encoded protein is CASRQAVYSNQPQHF. Supplemented by reference TRBV2 and TRBJ1-5, the full variable domain reads EPEVTQTPSHQVTQMGQEVILRCVPISNHLYFYWYRQILGQKVEFLVSFYNNEISEKSEIFDDQFSVERPDGSNFTLKIRSTKLEDSAMYFCASRQAVYSNQPQHFGDGTRLSIL.

V and J are TRBV5-1 and TRBJ1-5; no firm D call. The CDR3 length is 16 residues. V gave up 4 bases and J gave up 1 base, with 15 bases separating them. Per the germline V gene, CDR1 is SGHRS and CDR2 is YFSETQ. CDR3: CASSVGRGVSNQPQHF. The CDR3 DNA reads TGCGCCAGCAGCGTCGGACGGGGAGTAAGCAATCAGCCCCAGCATTTT.

The V gene is TRBV6-6, the J gene TRBJ2-5, with a tentative D call TRBD1 (6 bases). Germline V gives CDR1 MNHNY, CDR2 SVGAGI (reference sequence). CDR3 length: 14 amino acids. V was pared by 0 bases and J by 5 bases, with 10 bases between. The CDR3 here is CASSYSRTAETQYF. As DNA, the CDR3 is TGTGCCAGCAGTTACTCGAGGACAGCGGAGACCCAGTACTTC.

In its sample, this clone was seen once. The chain uses TRBV3-1 (or the pseudogene TRBV3-2) and TRBJ2-5; weak D call: TRBD2 (5 bases). V was shortened by 0 bases and J by 1 base, with 9 bases between the two germline ends. This CDR3 has 15 amino acids. Germline loops: CDR1 LGHDT, CDR2 YNNKEL (reference sequence). DNA for the CDR3: TGTGCCAGCAGCCAAGATATCCTAGCCCAAGAGACCCAGTACTTC. As protein: CASSQDILAQETQYF.

This sequence joins TRBV28 and TRBJ1-1; D remains unclear. The CDR3 runs 15 residues. The germline V gene encodes CDR1 MDHEN and CDR2 SYDVKM. V was clipped by 2 bases and J by 0 bases, with 10 bases between them. DNA for the CDR3: TGTGCCAGCAGTTTACAGGCAGGTATGAACACTGAAGCTTTCTTT. Amino acids: CASSLQAGMNTEAFF. The variable domain in full, completed from reference TRBV28 and TRBJ1-1, reads DVKVTQSSRYLVKRTGEKVFLECVQDMDHENMFWYRQDPGLGLRLIYFSYDVKMKEKGDIPEGYSVSREKKERFSLILESASTNQTSMYLCASSLQAGMNTEAFFGQGTRLTVV.

This clone was seen more than once but under ten times. The rearrangement joins TRBV6-6 to TRBJ2-1; the match to TRBD1 covers 8 bases. The junction had 8 bases not matched to a gene; V was cut back by 8 bases and J by 8 bases. Germline CDR1 is MNHNY and CDR2 is SVGAGI (reference sequence). CDR3 length equals 13 residues. The DNA for the CDR3 is TGTGCCAGCGGTAGGACAGGGTCCTATGAGCAGTTCTTC. Its translation: CASGRTGSYEQFF.

This rearrangement joins TRBV6-5 to TRBJ2-1; a weak D match, TRBD2 (7 bases). The CDR3 is 14 residues long. V was clipped by 7 bases and J by 0 bases, with 10 bases between them. CDR1 is MNHEY and CDR2 is SVGAGI in the germline V gene. The CDR3 loop is CASIRGASYNEQFF. CDR3 coding DNA: TGTGCCAGCATCCGGGGGGCCTCCTACAATGAGCAGTTCTTC.

V gene TRBV7-5 combines with J gene TRBJ1-5. TRBV7-5 is termed a pseudogene. CDR3 size: 14 residues. The CDR3 here is CARSSSLDNQPQHF. For the CDR3, the DNA is TGTGCCAGAAGCTCTTCCCTAGACAATCAGCCCCAGCATTTT.

This chain joins TRBV2 and TRBJ2-7, with D possibly TRBD2 on 6 matching bases. Trimming left V 3 bases short and J 3 bases short, with 15 bases between. Germline-derived CDR1 and CDR2 are SNHLY and FYNNEI. The CDR3 spans 15 residues. The CDR3 DNA reads as TGTGCCAGCAGTGACGAGGGTGCGGGGCACTACGAGCAGTACTTC. This translates into CASSDEGAGHYEQYF.

This clone was detected only once. The chain joins TRBV30 to TRBJ2-3, with 9 bases fitting TRBD1. CDR1 and CDR2 from the germline V gene are GTSNPN and SVGIG (reference sequence). V gave up 4 bases and J gave up 0 bases; unmatched junction bases: 5. This CDR3 has 15 residues. This CDR3 reads CAWTRTGASTDTQYF. The CDR3 DNA reads TGTGCCTGGACCCGGACAGGGGCTAGCACAGATACGCAGTATTTT.

V and J are TRBV28 and TRBJ1-2; 10 bases match TRBD1. V gave up 5 bases and J gave up 7 bases; unmatched junction bases: 4. CDR3 length: 13 residues. CDR1 MDHEN and CDR2 SYDVKM come from the germline V gene. CDR3 nucleotides: TGTGCCAGCAGTACCGGGACAGGGGTTGGCTACACCTTC. Translation: CASSTGTGVGYTF.

V usage is TRBV19 and J usage is TRBJ2-7; 10 nucleotides agree with TRBD2. The CDR3 is made up of 14 amino acids. V shed 6 bases and J 2 bases; nucleotides not matched to a gene: 4. The germline CDR1 and CDR2 sequences are LNHDA and SQIVND (reference sequence). The CDR3 spells CASRESGRAYEQYF. The DNA of the CDR3 is TGTGCCAGTAGGGAGAGCGGGAGGGCCTACGAGCAGTACTTC.

This chain connects TRBV7-9 to TRBJ2-7; D possibly corresponds to TRBD2 (7 bases). The V gene lost 8 bases and the J gene lost 3 bases, with 29 bases spanning the gap. The CDR3 contains 18 residues. Germline assignment: CDR1 SEHNR and CDR2 FQNEAQ (reference sequence). CDR3 coding DNA: TGTGCCAGCTCCAGGGGCGGGAGCGTTGGGGGATTTGGCTACGAGCAGTACTTC. Its translation: CASSRGGSVGGFGYEQYF. Supplemented by reference TRBV7-9 and TRBJ2-7, the full variable domain reads DTGVSQNPRHKITKRGQNVTFRCDPISEHNRLYWYRQTLGQGPEFLTYFQNEAQLEKSRLLSDRFSAERPKGSFSTLEIQRTEQGDSAMYLCASSRGGSVGGFGYEQYFGPGTRLTVT.

This chain joins TRBV5-1 and TRBJ2-7, with D maybe TRBD2 (6 bases). Deletions cut 4 bases from V and 2 bases from J, with 7 bases between. The CDR3 is made up of 12 amino acids. The V gene's germline CDR1 is SGHRS and CDR2 YFSETQ. CDR3 protein: CASSGGTYEQYF. The DNA for the CDR3 is TGCGCCAGCAGCGGGGGGACCTACGAGCAGTACTTC.

V usage is TRBV7-2 and J usage is TRBJ2-5; possible D gene TRBD2, 6 bases. V lost 1 base and J 4 bases, leaving 10 bases between the germline ends. Germline CDR1 SGHTA, CDR2 FQGNSA. The CDR3 spans 14 residues. The CDR3 region is CASSLGGRRETQYF. CDR3 DNA sequence: TGTGCCAGCAGCTTAGGAGGGAGGAGAGAGACCCAGTACTTC.

The chain is built from TRBV7-9 and TRBJ2-3; 8 nucleotides align to TRBD1. This CDR3 comprises 17 residues. CDR1 is SEHNR, CDR2 FQNEAQ, per germline (reference sequence). The ends lost 5 bases at V and 0 bases at J; junction bases unmatched: 10. The CDR3 nucleotides are TGTGCCAGCAGCGAACTAACAGGGGGACAAAGCACAGATACGCAGTATTTT. Translation gives CASSELTGGQSTDTQYF. Supplemented by reference TRBV7-9 and TRBJ2-3, the full variable domain reads DTGVSQNPRHKITKRGQNVTFRCDPISEHNRLYWYRQTLGQGPEFLTYFQNEAQLEKSRLLSDRFSAERPKGSFSTLEIQRTEQGDSAMYLCASSELTGGQSTDTQYFGPGTRLTVL.

This clone is classed as medium-sized. The rearrangement uses TRBV5-1 and TRBJ2-2, with D possibly being TRBD1 (6 bases). CDR3 length: 14 residues. V gave up 2 bases and J gave up 7 bases, with 12 bases separating them. Germline lookup yields CDR1 SGHRS and CDR2 YFSETQ. The CDR3 sequence: CASSFSQGVGELFF. CDR3 DNA sequence: TGCGCCAGCAGCTTCTCACAGGGTGTCGGGGAGCTGTTTTTT.

The chain joins TRBV3-1 (or the pseudogene TRBV3-2) to TRBJ2-3, with 14 bases that match TRBD2. V shed 0 bases and J 3 bases; nucleotides not matched to a gene: 14. The length of the CDR3 is 21 residues. Germline V gene lookup returns CDR1 LGHDT and CDR2 YNNKEL (reference sequence). In DNA, the CDR3 is TGTGCCAGCAGCCAAGATCTTACTCGAGGACTAGCGGGAGGAGGAACAGATACGCAGTATTTT. The encoded protein is CASSQDLTRGLAGGGTDTQYF.

The chain employs TRBV6-4 and TRBJ2-3, with 10 bases identical to TRBD1. CDR1 MRHNA and CDR2 SNTAGT come from the germline V gene. V shed 6 bases, J shed 5 bases, and the junction held 5 bases outside the gene matches. The CDR3 covers 14 residues. The CDR3 DNA follows: TGTGCCAGCAGACGACAGGGGGCTAAAGATACGCAGTATTTT. It encodes CASRRQGAKDTQYF.

This clone has a single count. The chain recombines TRBV4-1 with TRBJ1-4; 9 nucleotides agree with TRBD1. In germline, CDR1 is MGHRA, CDR2 YSYEKL. CDR3 size: 16 residues. With V trimmed by 2 bases and J by 6 bases, 7 bases remained unmatched. CDR3 protein: CASSQPPGQGHEKLFF. Here the CDR3 DNA reads TGCGCCAGCAGCCAACCTCCGGGACAGGGCCATGAAAAACTGTTTTTT.

This clone was observed a few times. The rearrangement joins TRBV7-6 to TRBJ2-3; 12 positions agree with TRBD2. After removal of 6 bases from V and 8 bases from J, the junction contained 9 bases not matched to a gene. The germline V gene encodes CDR1 SGHVS and CDR2 FNYEAQ. CDR3 size: 15 residues. Here the CDR3 reads CASRQTSGSFGTQYF. CDR3 sequence (DNA): TGTGCCAGCAGGCAGACTAGCGGGAGTTTTGGTACGCAGTATTTT.

V and J are TRBV29-1 and TRBJ1-2; 7 nucleotides agree with TRBD1. Germline CDR1 and CDR2: SQVTM and ANQGSEA. CDR3 length: 13 amino acids. With 6 bases clipped from V and 4 bases from J, the junction kept 8 bases outside the gene matches. The CDR3 sequence is CSVPDRVSYGYTF. As DNA, the CDR3 is TGCAGCGTCCCTGACAGGGTCTCCTATGGCTACACCTTC.

The sample holds one count of this clone. The chain is built from TRBV27 and TRBJ2-1; possibly TRBD1 for D (5 bases). Looked up from germline, CDR1 is MNHEY and CDR2 is SMNVEV (reference sequence). Trimming took off 2 bases at V and 1 base at J, with 6 bases between the two ends. This CDR3 has 14 amino acids. In DNA, the CDR3 is TGTGCCAGCAGTTTAGGGGCTTCCTACAATGAGCAGTTCTTC. It is translated as CASSLGASYNEQFF.

The rearrangement joins TRBV28 to TRBJ1-1; D call uncertain. Germline CDR1 is MDHEN and CDR2 is SYDVKM. CDR3 length equals 16 residues. Trimming stripped 4 bases from V and 1 base from J, with 16 bases between. CDR3 sequence (DNA): TGTGCCAGCAGTTCCCCGGACTTTAATTCGAACACTGAAGCTTTCTTT. As protein: CASSSPDFNSNTEAFF.

The chain couples TRBV5-1 to TRBJ2-7, with 9 bases lining up with TRBD1. Trimming removed 2 bases from V and 4 bases from J; junction bases left unmatched: 7. Per the germline V gene, CDR1 is SGHRS and CDR2 is YFSETQ. The CDR3 totals 15 residues. The CDR3, as DNA: TGCGCCAGCAGCTTCCAGCCGGGACAGGGTTACGAGCAGTACTTC. Translation gives CASSFQPGQGYEQYF.

The chain uses TRBV5-6 and TRBJ2-7; D is unclear. The V end lost 0 bases, the J end lost 1 base, and 8 bases lay between the germline ends. This CDR3 comprises 14 residues. Looked up from germline, CDR1 is SGHDT and CDR2 is YYEEEE. CDR3: CASSLDRVSYEQYF. The CDR3 nucleotides read TGTGCCAGCAGCTTGGACCGAGTATCCTACGAGCAGTACTTC.

The V and J genes are TRBV6-5 and TRBJ2-7; possibly TRBD1 for D (5 bases). The V end lost 7 bases, the J end lost 2 bases, and 9 bases lay between the germline ends. There are 12 residues in the CDR3. Germline V CDR1 and CDR2: MNHEY, SVGAGI. Here the CDR3 reads CASTDKAYEQYF. The DNA for the CDR3 is TGTGCCAGCACGGACAAAGCCTACGAGCAGTACTTC.

The chain combines TRBV4-1 with TRBJ1-4; D ambiguous. The CDR3 has 17 residues. Germline-derived CDR1 and CDR2 are MGHRA and YSYEKL. V was cut by 1 base and J by 12 bases, with 24 bases left in between. CDR3 amino acids: CASSQGRVAGTLEELFF. CDR3 coding DNA: TGCGCCAGCAGCCAAGGAAGGGTGGCGGGCACCCTGGAAGAACTGTTTTTT.

The chain has TRBV4-1 and TRBJ2-5; 12 bases fit TRBD2. V lost 1 base and J lost 5; bases outside the gene matches: 14. Germline CDR1 reads MGHRA; CDR2 reads YSYEKL. The CDR3 spans 19 residues. CDR3 in amino acids: CASSQAETASGRGSETQYF. In nucleotides, the CDR3 is TGCGCCAGCAGCCAAGCCGAGACGGCTAGCGGGAGGGGGTCGGAGACCCAGTACTTC.

The rearrangement links TRBV27 to TRBJ1-1; TRBD1 aligns across 9 bases. The CDR3 contains 17 residues. V shed 1 base, J shed 4 bases, and the junction held 10 bases outside the gene matches. Germline V gene data show CDR1 as MNHEY and CDR2 as SMNVEV (reference sequence). CDR3 residues: CASSLYAGTGIGTEAFF. CDR3 nucleotides: TGTGCCAGCAGTTTATACGCCGGGACAGGGATCGGCACTGAAGCTTTCTTT.

The chain uses TRBV6-6 and TRBJ2-7, with 7 bases that match TRBD2. CDR1 is MNHNY, CDR2 SVGAGI, per germline (reference sequence). The CDR3 totals 15 residues. V trimming: 5 bases; J trimming: 3 bases; junction bases outside the gene matches: 10. CDR3 protein: CASSLPGGILYEQYF. The CDR3 DNA sequence: TGTGCCAGCAGTCTCCCCGGGGGGATCCTCTACGAGCAGTACTTC.